Shown below are 31 T cell receptor beta chains from a single sample sequenced in a study of T cell changes during pregnancy in multiple sclerosis. Repertoires were generated with immunoSEQ multiplex PCR, while TCRdb's copy carries only in-frame clones and drops some. The table has under 85,000 clones, more than 85% seen once. The sequencing used CD4+ T cells from peripheral blood mononuclear cells, collected in the third trimester of pregnancy. These TCRs come from a female donor in good health, enrolled as a control in a pregnancy study.

CDR3 DNA sequence: TGTGCCACCCGGGGGACTGGATTAGACGAGCAGTACTTC. Protein sequence: CATRGTGLDEQYF. The chain recombines TRBV7-2 with TRBJ2-7; TRBD2 is a possible D gene (6 bases). The CDR3 length is 13 residues. V was pared by 10 bases and J by 5 bases, with 18 bases between. Germline CDR1 SGHTA, CDR2 FQGNSA.

Here the CDR3 DNA reads TGCGCCAGCAGCTTGTTATTCCGATCAGCGGGTAGCTCCTACGAGCAGTACTTC. Its translation: CASSLLFRSAGSSYEQYF. The genes are TRBV5-1 and TRBJ2-7; tentative D call: TRBD2 (6 bases). Trimming stripped 1 base from V and 0 bases from J, with 20 bases between. The CDR3 is 18 amino acids. The V gene's germline CDR1 is SGHRS and CDR2 YFSETQ.

The V gene is TRBV6-5, the J gene TRBJ1-2; D not resolved. The V end was cut by 6 bases, the J end by 7 bases, with 12 bases between. CDR3 length: 12 amino acids. Germline-derived CDR1 and CDR2 are MNHEY and SVGAGI. Here the CDR3 DNA reads TGTGCCAGCAGGAGAGGATTGGGTGGCTACACCTTC. Translation: CASRRGLGGYTF.

This sequence joins TRBV12-5 and TRBJ2-2; 7 bases are a match to TRBD1. CDR3 length equals 16 residues. With 2 bases clipped from V and 3 bases from J, the junction kept 6 bases outside the gene matches. From germline, CDR1 is LGHNT and CDR2 FRNRAP. The CDR3: CASGLRDRVDTGELFF. The CDR3 DNA reads as TGTGCTAGTGGTTTGCGTGACAGGGTGGACACCGGGGAGCTGTTTTTT.

The chain has TRBV19 and TRBJ1-2, with D maybe TRBD1 (6 bases). This CDR3 region has 15 residues. V was trimmed by 6 bases and J by 2 bases, leaving 16 bases between them. Germline lookup yields CDR1 LNHDA and CDR2 SQIVND (reference sequence). As DNA, the CDR3 is TGTGCCAGTAGGGTCGGACAGCTTATCAACTATGGCTACACCTTC. Amino acid sequence: CASRVGQLINYGYTF.

The chain has TRBV6-1 and TRBJ2-6; D possibly corresponds to TRBD1 (5 bases). This CDR3 has 13 amino acids. Germline loops: CDR1 MNHNS, CDR2 SASEGT. The CDR3 reads CATVYSGANVLTF. CDR3 bases: TGTGCGACAGTTTACTCTGGGGCCAACGTCCTGACTTTC.

The gene calls are TRBV7-8 and TRBJ2-7, with a tentative D call TRBD2 (6 bases). The germline V gene has CDR1 SGHVS and CDR2 FQNEAQ. CDR3 size: 17 residues. Trimming removed 0 bases from V and 2 bases from J, with 17 bases in between. The CDR3 sequence: CASSLAPSHGGTYEQYF. The CDR3 bases are TGTGCCAGCAGCTTAGCCCCTAGCCACGGGGGTACCTACGAGCAGTACTTC.

The rearrangement uses TRBV4-3 and TRBJ2-1; 7 bases fit TRBD1. The CDR3 length is 14 residues. From germline, CDR1 is LGHNA and CDR2 YSLEER. V lost 3 bases and J lost 7; bases outside the gene matches: 6. In nucleotides, the CDR3 is TGCGCCAGCAGCCATGGACAGGTCAGGAATGAGCAGTTCTTC. It is translated as CASSHGQVRNEQFF.

The J gene is TRBJ2-2, the V gene TRBV5-1; D is possibly TRBD1 (6 bases). This CDR3 has 16 amino acids. The V end lost 1 base, the J end lost 0 bases, and 10 bases lay between the germline ends. Per the germline V gene, CDR1 is SGHRS and CDR2 is YFSETQ. CDR3 nucleotide sequence: TGCGCCAGCAGCTTGTCCGGGACAACGAACACCGGGGAGCTGTTTTTT. This codes for CASSLSGTTNTGELFF.

The chain uses TRBV7-9 and TRBJ2-7; D unresolved. Germline CDR1 reads SEHNR; CDR2 reads FQNEAQ (reference sequence). The CDR3 length is 14 residues. V shed 2 bases and J shed 6 bases, with 14 bases lying between them. The CDR3: CASSLQFSTGEQYF. The CDR3 DNA reads TGTGCCAGCAGCTTACAGTTCAGCACGGGCGAGCAGTACTTC.

The CDR3 DNA sequence: TGTGCCAGCAGCGTTGGGACTAGCGGGGGGACGCAAGAGACCCAGTACTTC. Translation: CASSVGTSGGTQETQYF. The chain uses TRBV9 and TRBJ2-5; TRBD2 matches 15 bases. From germline, CDR1 is SGDLS and CDR2 YYNGEE. CDR3 length: 17 residues. V lost 2 bases and J lost 2; bases outside the gene matches: 4.

The CDR3 region is CASSLGVRLHEQYF. CDR3 in DNA: TGTGCCAGCAGCTTAGGTGTACGGTTACACGAGCAGTACTTC. V gene TRBV7-9 combines with J gene TRBJ2-7; D gene ambiguous. This CDR3 spans 14 amino acids. Trimming pared 1 base from V and 5 bases from J, leaving 12 bases between. The germline V gene encodes CDR1 SEHNR and CDR2 FQNEAQ (reference sequence).

This chain links TRBV7-2 with TRBJ1-5, with D hard to call. The CDR3 covers 13 residues. Germline V gives CDR1 SGHTA, CDR2 FQGNSA. With 2 bases removed from V and 6 bases from J, the gap between germline ends came to 8 bases. The chain's CDR3 is CASSLNGGQPQHF. In DNA, the CDR3 is TGTGCCAGCAGCTTAAACGGCGGTCAGCCCCAGCATTTT.

The chain couples TRBV27 to TRBJ2-1, with 12 bases aligning to TRBD1. CDR1 and CDR2 from the germline V gene are MNHEY and SMNVEV (reference sequence). V was pared by 5 bases and J by 15 bases, with 5 bases of the junction left unmatched. CDR3 length: 12 amino acids. DNA of the CDR3: TGTGCCAGCAGTGTCGGGACAGGGGGCACGTTCTTC. Protein: CASSVGTGGTFF.

The chain carries TRBV30 and TRBJ2-1, with 12 nucleotides matching TRBD2. The CDR3 consists of 12 residues. CDR1 is GTSNPN and CDR2 is SVGIG in the germline V gene (reference sequence). J was trimmed by 15 bases and V by 5 bases; bases with no gene match: 8. CDR3 region: CAWAGPSGGGFF. DNA of the CDR3: TGTGCCTGGGCGGGGCCTAGCGGGGGGGGGTTCTTC. The whole variable domain, filled in from reference TRBV30 and TRBJ2-1, reads SQTIHQWPATLVQPVGSPLSLECTVEGTSNPNLYWYRQAAGRGLQLLFYSVGIGQISSEVPQNLSASRPQDRQFILSSKKLLLSDSGFYLCAWAGPSGGGFFGPGTRLTVL.

The chain uses TRBV11-3 and TRBJ2-2, with D possibly being TRBD1 (6 bases). Trimming shortened V by 1 base and J by 5 bases, and 11 bases separated the two germline ends. This CDR3 spans 15 amino acids. The germline V gene encodes CDR1 SGHNT and CDR2 YENEEA. In DNA, the CDR3 is TGTGCCAGCAGCTTAGTTCATCAGGGGACCGGGGAGCTGTTTTTT. Protein product: CASSLVHQGTGELFF.

V gene TRBV5-5 combines with J gene TRBJ2-5; 10 positions agree with TRBD2. This CDR3 is 16 amino acids long. CDR1 is SGHKS and CDR2 is YYEKEE in the germline V gene (reference sequence). V was pared by 3 bases and J by 1 base, with 6 bases of the junction left unmatched. For the CDR3, the DNA is TGTGCCAGCAGCTCCGGGACTAGCGTATCCCAAGAGACCCAGTACTTC. Protein product: CASSSGTSVSQETQYF.

The gene calls are TRBV11-3 and TRBJ2-2; D might be TRBD1 (6 bases). The CDR3 is 13 amino acids. Trimming removed 6 bases at V and 7 bases at J, with 12 bases between. Germline-derived CDR1 and CDR2 are SGHNT and YENEEA. The CDR3 nucleotides read TGTGCCAGCAGTCATCAGGGGAGCGGGGAGCTGTTTTTT. Residues: CASSHQGSGELFF. Variable domain in full (rest from reference TRBV11-3 and TRBJ2-2): EAGVVQSPRYKIIEKKQPVAFWCNPISGHNTLYWYLQNLGQGPELLIRYENEEAVDDSQLPKDRFSAERLKGVDSTLKIQPAELGDSAVYLCASSHQGSGELFFGEGSRLTVL.

This rearrangement joins TRBV30 to TRBJ2-5; TRBD2 aligns across 13 bases. The V segment lost 5 bases and the J segment 5 bases; nucleotides outside the gene matches: 5. The CDR3 length is 14 residues. Germline V gives CDR1 GTSNPN, CDR2 SVGIG (reference sequence). The CDR3 loop reads CAWQTSGGAETQYF. CDR3 nucleotides: TGTGCCTGGCAAACTAGCGGGGGGGCCGAGACCCAGTACTTC.

The rearrangement joins TRBV2 to TRBJ2-5, with 8 positions matching TRBD2. The V and J ends lost 2 bases and 1 base, in that order; junction bases with no gene match: 6. This CDR3 spans 16 amino acids. Germline lookup yields CDR1 SNHLY and CDR2 FYNNEI. The CDR3 region is CASSERSGGVQETQYF. Written as DNA, the CDR3 is TGTGCCAGCAGTGAAAGGTCGGGGGGGGTCCAAGAGACCCAGTACTTC.

The rearrangement links TRBV7-3 to TRBJ2-1; a possible D gene is TRBD1 (6 bases). Germline-derived CDR1 and CDR2 are SGHTA and FQGTGA. Trimming took 3 bases from V and 8 from J, leaving 14 bases between them. The CDR3 totals 14 residues. The CDR3 protein is CASSFNRDPHEQFF. The CDR3 DNA sequence: TGTGCCAGCAGCTTCAACAGGGATCCGCATGAGCAGTTCTTC.

This chain joins TRBV4-3 and TRBJ1-2; TRBD1 is a possible D gene (6 bases). The germline CDR1 and CDR2 sequences are LGHNA and YSLEER. The V and J ends lost 0 bases and 7 bases respectively, with 12 bases between them. The CDR3 extends over 14 amino acids. This CDR3 reads CASSQETGRGGYTF. DNA of the CDR3: TGCGCCAGCAGCCAAGAAACAGGGAGGGGTGGCTACACCTTC.

DNA for the CDR3: TGTGCCTGGACCCCGGGAGAGTATAGCAATCAGCCCCAGCATTTT. Translated, it gives CAWTPGEYSNQPQHF. The chain uses TRBV30 and TRBJ1-5; D is undetermined. V shed 4 bases and J shed 0 bases, with 13 bases lying between them. The germline CDR1 and CDR2 sequences are GTSNPN and SVGIG (reference sequence). The CDR3 is 15 amino acids.

In nucleotides, the CDR3 is TGTGCCAGCTCACCAGAGGCGCCCGCCGAGCAGTACTTC. It translates to CASSPEAPAEQYF. The V and J genes are TRBV18 and TRBJ2-7; D not certain. Between the trimmed V and J ends, which lost 2 bases and 6 bases, there was a span of 11 bases. The CDR3 length is 13 residues. CDR1 KGHSH and CDR2 LQKENI come from the germline V gene.

This chain joins TRBV29-1 and TRBJ1-2, with 11 nucleotides matching TRBD1. CDR1 and CDR2 from the germline V gene are SQVTM and ANQGSEA. CDR3 length: 14 residues. V dropped 1 base and J dropped 5; count of bases not matched to a gene: 3. Here the CDR3 reads CSVEGTGGIYGYTF. The CDR3 region has the DNA TGCAGCGTTGAAGGGACAGGGGGCATATATGGCTACACCTTC.

The CDR3 DNA sequence: TGTGCCAGCAGTGAAAGAGGCTCCACCCCCGGGGAGCTGTTTTTT. Its translation is CASSERGSTPGELFF. The J gene is TRBJ2-2, the V gene TRBV2, with no clear D. The CDR3 has 15 amino acids. Germline CDR1 is SNHLY and CDR2 is FYNNEI. The germline V and J ends were trimmed by 2 bases and 6 bases, with 13 bases remaining between them.

This clone was seen once. This chain uses TRBV4-3 with TRBJ2-1, with 7 bases matching TRBD2. V was pared by 4 bases and J by 4 bases, with 7 bases of the junction left unmatched. CDR3 length: 15 residues. Germline CDR1 reads LGHNA; CDR2 reads YSLEER. As DNA, the CDR3 is TGCGCCAGCAGCCGATGGGGACTAACATACAATGAGCAGTTCTTC. Protein sequence: CASSRWGLTYNEQFF.

The V gene is TRBV27, the J gene TRBJ1-4, with TRBD1 matching over 8 bases. The germline V gene encodes CDR1 MNHEY and CDR2 SMNVEV (reference sequence). This CDR3 has 14 amino acids. V trimming: 7 bases; J trimming: 10 bases; junction bases outside the gene matches: 11. The CDR3 here is CASKAGQAPGKLFF. DNA for the CDR3: TGTGCCAGCAAGGCGGGACAGGCCCCTGGAAAACTGTTTTTT.

This rearrangement joins TRBV7-2 to TRBJ2-2; 7 nucleotides line up with TRBD1. V lost 5 bases, J lost 6 bases, and 12 bases stayed unmatched. Germline-derived CDR1 and CDR2 are SGHTA and FQGNSA. CDR3 size: 16 residues. CDR3 residues: CASSITGTASAGELFF. For the CDR3, the DNA is TGTGCCAGCAGCATTACCGGGACAGCGTCCGCCGGGGAGCTGTTTTTT.

The V gene is TRBV10-2, the J gene TRBJ1-1; possibly TRBD1 for D (5 bases). In germline, CDR1 is WSHSY, CDR2 SAAADI. This CDR3 has 13 amino acids. Deletions cut 6 bases from V and 5 bases from J, with 13 bases between. The CDR3 spells CASSRESGTEAFF. The DNA of the CDR3 is TGCGCCAGCAGCCGAGAATCAGGGACTGAAGCTTTCTTT.

The chain employs TRBV27 and TRBJ1-2; 7 nucleotides line up with TRBD1. The CDR3 consists of 13 residues. V dropped 3 bases and J dropped 6; count of bases not matched to a gene: 4. The V gene's germline CDR1 is MNHEY and CDR2 SMNVEV (reference sequence). CDR3 nucleotide sequence: TGTGCCAGCAGTTTCCGGGACAGAAATGGCTACACCTTC. Its translation: CASSFRDRNGYTF.